This record concerns one T cell receptor (beta chain) sequence. Antigen: not known. The data were taken from a study of Ad26.COV2.S vaccination and SARS-CoV-2 variants. Study details: Ad26.COV2.S shots went into the muscle once or twice, 56 days apart.

Indicated treatment: about 20 received Ad26.COV2.S at low or high dose, single or two shots; 5 received placebo; per-sample allocation not given. Collection of samples fell on day 63 after the first vaccine or placebo injection. It was Wuhan-strain SARS-CoV-2 spike that the Ad26 vaccine vector expressed. CDR1 GTSNPN and CDR2 SVGIG come from the germline V gene (reference sequence). This CDR3 contains 13 residues. Deletions cut 0 bases from V and 2 bases from J, with 2 bases between. General study results and limits: Placebo recipients and vaccine recipients were similar in non-spike TCR breadth.

Assay: immunoSEQ multiplex PCR; the TCRdb copy retains only in-frame clones and omits some. The table has hundreds of thousands of clones, approximately 88% seen once. This sequence originates from a person between 18 and 59 years old who received the Ad26.COV2.S COVID-19 vaccine or a placebo. Specimen: peripheral blood, collected in a trial of Ad26.COV2.S vaccine versus placebo. This chain connects TRBV30 to TRBJ2-6; D uncertain. The CDR3, as DNA: TGTGCCTGGAGTGTAGCTGGGGCCAACGTCCTGACTTTC. Translation: CAWSVAGANVLTF.